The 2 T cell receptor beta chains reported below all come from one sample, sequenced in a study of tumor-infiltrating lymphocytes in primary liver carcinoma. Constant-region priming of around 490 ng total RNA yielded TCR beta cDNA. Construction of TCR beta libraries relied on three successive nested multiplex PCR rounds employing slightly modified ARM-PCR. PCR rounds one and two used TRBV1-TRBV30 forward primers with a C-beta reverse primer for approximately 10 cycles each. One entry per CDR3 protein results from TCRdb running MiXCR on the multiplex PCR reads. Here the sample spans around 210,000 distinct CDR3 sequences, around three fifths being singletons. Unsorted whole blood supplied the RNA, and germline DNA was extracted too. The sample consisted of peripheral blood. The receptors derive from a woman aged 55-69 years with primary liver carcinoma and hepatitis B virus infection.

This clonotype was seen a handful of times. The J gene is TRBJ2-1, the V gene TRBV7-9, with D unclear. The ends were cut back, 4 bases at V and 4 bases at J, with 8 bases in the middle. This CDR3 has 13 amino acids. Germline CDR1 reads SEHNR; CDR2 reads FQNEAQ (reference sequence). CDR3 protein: CASSSSNYNEQFF. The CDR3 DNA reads TGTGCCAGCAGCTCCTCGAATTACAATGAGCAGTTCTTC.

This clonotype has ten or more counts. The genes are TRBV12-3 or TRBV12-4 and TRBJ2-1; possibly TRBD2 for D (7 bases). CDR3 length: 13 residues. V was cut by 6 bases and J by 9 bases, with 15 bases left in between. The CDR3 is CASSPWGGGEQFF. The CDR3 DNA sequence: TGTGCCAGCAGCCCCTGGGGGGGCGGTGAGCAGTTCTTC.